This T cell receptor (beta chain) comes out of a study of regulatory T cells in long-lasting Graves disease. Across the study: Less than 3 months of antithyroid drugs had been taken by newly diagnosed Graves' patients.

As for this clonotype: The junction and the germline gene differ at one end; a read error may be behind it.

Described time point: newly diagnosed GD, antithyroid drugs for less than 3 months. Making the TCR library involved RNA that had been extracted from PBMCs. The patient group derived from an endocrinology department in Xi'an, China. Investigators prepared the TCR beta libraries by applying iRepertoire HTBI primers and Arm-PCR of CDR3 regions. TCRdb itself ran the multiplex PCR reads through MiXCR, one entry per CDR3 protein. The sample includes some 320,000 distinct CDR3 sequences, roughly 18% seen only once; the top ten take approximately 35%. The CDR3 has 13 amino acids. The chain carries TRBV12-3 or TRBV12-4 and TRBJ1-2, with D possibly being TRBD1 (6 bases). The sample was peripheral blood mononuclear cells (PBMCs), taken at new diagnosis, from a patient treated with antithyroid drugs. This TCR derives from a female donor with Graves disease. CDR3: CASSSQGFYGYAF. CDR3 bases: TGTGCCAGCAGTTCACAGGGATTTTATGGCTACGCCTTC.